These T cell receptor beta chains were read from a single sample in a study of T-cell reconstitution after alpha-beta-depleted transplantation in children. TCRdb re-called the PCR reads through MiXCR, storing one row per CDR3 protein. The sample shows about 97,000 distinct CDR3 sequences, 7.5% to 9% of them seen only once. This specimen was PBMCs, taken before TCRalphabeta/CD19-depleted stem cell transplant. The receptors shown here come from a boy aged 2 to 10 with acute lymphoblastic leukemia, due to receive a stem cell transplant. The CDR3 runs from the conserved cysteine through the conserved F or W. Fields, in order: V gene, clone size, D gene, J gene, CDR3 protein, CDR3 DNA. A D gene is named only where the DNA matches it firmly. Clone size appears in some rows only: once, few, many, or a class for an expanded clone.

TRBV3-1	many	.	TRBJ2-3	CASSQAPGRTDTQYF	TGTGCCAGCAGCCAAGCCCCGGGGCGCACAGATACGCAGTATTTT
TRBV20-1	.	TRBD2	TRBJ2-5	CSAPSPGTRKETQYF	TGCAGTGCTCCCTCTCCCGGGACTAGAAAAGAGACCCAGTACTTC
TRBV5-1	many	.	TRBJ1-6	CASSLTGRNSPLHF	TGCGCCAGCAGCTTGACAGGGAGGAATTCACCCCTCCACTTT
TRBV6-1	.	.	TRBJ1-5	CASRGYSNQPQHF	TGTGCCAGCAGGGGATATAGCAATCAGCCCCAGCATTTT
TRBV3-1	few	.	TRBJ1-1	CASSQRRVPGPDEAFF	TGTGCCAGCAGCCAAAGAAGGGTCCCGGGGCCAGATGAAGCTTTCTTT
TRBV28	.	.	TRBJ1-5	CASSLSQANQPQHF	TGTGCCAGCAGTTTAAGCCAGGCAAATCAGCCCCAGCATTTT
TRBV7-8	few	.	TRBJ2-7	CASSLGGAVPRYEQYF	TGTGCCAGCAGCTTAGGAGGCGCAGTCCCCCGCTACGAGCAGTACTTC
TRBV20-1	many	.	TRBJ2-7	CSARDGVLPYEQYF	TGCAGTGCTAGAGATGGCGTACTGCCCTACGAGCAGTACTTC
TRBV21-1	many	.	TRBJ2-1	CASSKEYNAQSGGNNEQFF	TGTGCCAGCAGCAAAGAATACAATGCGCAGAGCGGGGGGAACAATGAGCAGTTCTTC
TRBV4-3	few	.	TRBJ2-7	CASSQDRAYEQYF	TGCGCCAGCAGCCAAGATCGGGCCTACGAGCAGTACTTC
TRBV20-1	few	.	TRBJ1-6	CSALFQGANSPLHF	TGCAGTGCCCTTTTTCAGGGTGCTAATTCACCCCTCCACTTT
TRBV11-2	many	.	TRBJ2-3	CASSPWALRRTDTQYF	TGTGCCAGCAGCCCCTGGGCGCTACGACGCACAGATACGCAGTATTTT
TRBV11-2	many	.	TRBJ1-2	CASSLDRTDLYGYTF	TGTGCCAGCAGCTTAGACCGGACAGACCTCTATGGCTACACCTTC
TRBV20-1	many	TRBD1	TRBJ1-2	CSARGTVDYGYTF	TGCAGTGCTCGAGGGACAGTCGACTATGGCTACACCTTC
TRBV4-2	few	TRBD1	TRBJ2-3	CASSDRGKVDTQYF	TGTGCCAGCAGCGACAGGGGGAAGGTAGATACGCAGTATTTT
TRBV29-1	few	TRBD1	TRBJ1-1	CSGTGDARNTEAFF	TGCAGCGGGACAGGGGATGCAAGGAACACTGAAGCTTTCTTT
TRBV11-2	.	TRBD1	TRBJ2-4	CASSMGQLRNIQYF	TGTGCCAGCAGCATGGGACAGTTGAGGAACATTCAGTACTTC
TRBV5-6	many	.	TRBJ1-1	CASSTRGTSAEAFF	TGTGCCAGCAGCACCCGGGGGACGAGCGCTGAAGCTTTCTTT
TRBV27	many	.	TRBJ2-7	CASSQGGSYEQYF	TGTGCCAGCAGCCAGGGGGGGTCCTACGAGCAGTACTTC
TRBV12-3/TRBV12-4	few	TRBD1	TRBJ2-5	CASSGYRGRETQYF	TGTGCCAGCAGTGGATACAGGGGTCGGGAGACCCAGTACTTC
TRBV20-1	few	TRBD2	TRBJ2-1	CSAPTSGSSYNEQFF	TGCAGTGCTCCAACTAGCGGAAGCTCCTACAATGAGCAGTTCTTC
TRBV15	many	.	TRBJ2-4	CATSRPKTGAKNIQYF	TGTGCCACCAGCAGACCCAAGACAGGAGCCAAAAACATTCAGTACTTC
TRBV20-1	many	.	TRBJ2-4	CSALRGGSKNIQYF	TGCAGTGCTCTGCGGGGCGGATCCAAAAACATTCAGTACTTC
TRBV20-1	many	TRBD1	TRBJ2-1	CSARGAGGDEQFF	TGCAGTGCTAGAGGGGCAGGGGGAGATGAGCAGTTCTTC
TRBV5-5	many	.	TRBJ2-1	CASRPPGSYNEQFF	TGTGCCAGCAGACCCCCCGGCAGCTACAATGAGCAGTTCTTC
TRBV28	.	.	TRBJ1-5	CASSLALRGNQPQHF	TGTGCCAGCAGTTTGGCCCTGCGGGGCAATCAGCCCCAGCATTTT
TRBV12-3/TRBV12-4	many	.	TRBJ1-1	CASSFPPNEAFF	TGTGCCAGCAGTTTCCCCCCCAATGAAGCTTTCTTT
TRBV19	many	TRBD1	TRBJ2-2	CASSNPGQGAGELFF	TGTGCCAGTAGTAATCCGGGACAGGGGGCCGGGGAGCTGTTTTTT
TRBV7-8	few	.	TRBJ1-5	CASSEEGGFSNQPQHF	TGTGCCAGCAGCGAGGAAGGGGGATTTAGCAATCAGCCCCAGCATTTT
TRBV7-2	few	.	TRBJ2-5	CASSLRSAGDQETQYF	TGTGCCAGCAGCTTACGGTCCGCAGGGGACCAAGAGACCCAGTACTTC
TRBV6-1	many	.	TRBJ2-1	CASTEGDAYNEQFF	TGTGCCAGCACCGAGGGGGACGCCTACAATGAGCAGTTCTTC
TRBV7-2	.	TRBD2	TRBJ2-2	CASSLKAGGLNTGELFF	TGTGCCAGCAGCTTAAAGGCGGGGGGGCTAAACACCGGGGAGCTGTTTTTT
TRBV5-4	many	.	TRBJ2-7	CASSSSGYEQYF	TGTGCCAGCAGCTCGTCAGGCTACGAGCAGTACTTC
TRBV5-6	.	.	TRBJ1-6	CASRGKGSPLHF	TGTGCCAGCAGGGGTAAGGGTTCACCCCTCCACTTT
TRBV5-1	many	.	TRBJ2-2	CASSPTLGNTGELFF	TGCGCCAGCAGCCCGACACTAGGGAACACCGGGGAGCTGTTTTTT
TRBV4-1	.	.	TRBJ2-2	CASSQEGGLADTGELFF	TGCGCCAGCAGCCAAGAGGGGGGGCTAGCGGACACCGGGGAGCTGTTTTTT
TRBV6-2/TRBV6-3	.	.	TRBJ2-7	CASSPNIGEQYF	TGTGCCAGCAGTCCAAACATCGGGGAGCAGTACTTC
TRBV20-1	.	.	TRBJ2-3	CSARVSSQGSLLTDTQYF	TGCAGTGCTAGAGTCAGTAGCCAGGGCTCCCTACTCACAGATACGCAGTATTTT